The rows below give T cell receptor beta chains drawn from one sample of a study of T cell clonotyping in hematopoietic cell transplantation. Generated by immunoSEQ multiplex PCR, the TCRdb table keeps only in-frame clones and is missing some. The sample carries over 10,000 clones, 70% to 85% recorded once. This sample comprised PBMCs, obtained 100 days after allogeneic stem cell transplant. These receptors all come from a female patient in her 40s who had an allogeneic stem cell transplant from a related donor, so T cells may come from the graft donor. Some clones in this sample may be carry-over from other donors' samples. Each CDR3 is given with its conserved first and last residue. D genes are given only for firm matches.

.,TRBJ1-5,TRBV5-6,CASSFQDFGNQPQHF,TGTGCCAGCAGCTTTCAGGATTTCGGCAATCAGCCCCAGCATTTT
.,TRBJ1-3,TRBV5-6,CASGRLLTSGNTIYF,TGTGCCAGCGGACGACTCCTGACCTCTGGAAACACCATATATTTT
.,TRBJ1-5,TRBV4-1,CASSQPLRGNQPQHF,TGCGCCAGCAGCCAGCCCCTCAGGGGCAATCAGCCCCAGCATTTT
.,TRBJ1-1,TRBV30,CAWSVGGNTEAFF,TGTGCCTGGAGTGTAGGGGGAAACACTGAAGCTTTCTTT
TRBD1,TRBJ2-3,TRBV5-1,CASSSGTGFRRDTQYF,TGCGCCAGCAGCTCCGGGACAGGGTTTCGCCGAGATACGCAGTATTTT
.,TRBJ2-2,TRBV21-1,CASSNHPGTEGTGELFF,TGTGCCAGCAGCAATCACCCAGGGACCGAAGGAACCGGGGAGCTGTTTTTT
TRBD1,TRBJ1-1,TRBV6-6,CATRTGGGTEAFF,TGTGCCACGAGAACAGGGGGTGGGACTGAAGCTTTCTTT
.,TRBJ2-1,TRBV6-5,CASSYLPQGSDEQFF,TGTGCCAGCAGTTACCTACCACAGGGTAGCGATGAGCAGTTCTTC
.,TRBJ1-2,TRBV19,CASSNSWGQGLGYTF,TGTGCCAGTAGCAACAGCTGGGGGCAGGGTCTGGGCTACACCTTC
.,TRBJ1-4,TRBV6-5,CASSYGGLPNEKLFF,TGTGCCAGCAGTTACGGTGGGCTCCCCAATGAAAAACTGTTTTTT